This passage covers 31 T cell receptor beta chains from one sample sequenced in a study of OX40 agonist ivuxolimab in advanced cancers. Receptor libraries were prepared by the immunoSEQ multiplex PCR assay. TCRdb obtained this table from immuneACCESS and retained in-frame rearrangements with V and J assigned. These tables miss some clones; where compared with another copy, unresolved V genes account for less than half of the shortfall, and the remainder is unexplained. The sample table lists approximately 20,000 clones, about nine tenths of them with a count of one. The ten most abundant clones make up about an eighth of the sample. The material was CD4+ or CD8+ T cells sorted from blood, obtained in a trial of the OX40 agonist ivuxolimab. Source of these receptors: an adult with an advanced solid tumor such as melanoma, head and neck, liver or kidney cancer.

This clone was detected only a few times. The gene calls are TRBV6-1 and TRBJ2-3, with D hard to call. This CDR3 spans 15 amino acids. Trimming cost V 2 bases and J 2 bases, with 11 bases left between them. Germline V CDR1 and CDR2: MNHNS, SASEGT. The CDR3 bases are TGTGCCAGCAGTGAACGGCCTCAGTTCACAGATACGCAGTATTTT. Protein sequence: CASSERPQFTDTQYF.

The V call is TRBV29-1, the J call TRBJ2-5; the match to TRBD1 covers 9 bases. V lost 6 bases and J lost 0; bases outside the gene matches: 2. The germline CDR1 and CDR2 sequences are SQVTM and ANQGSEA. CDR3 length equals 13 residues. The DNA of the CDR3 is TGCAGCGTAGACAGGGGGTACCAAGAGACCCAGTACTTC. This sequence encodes CSVDRGYQETQYF.

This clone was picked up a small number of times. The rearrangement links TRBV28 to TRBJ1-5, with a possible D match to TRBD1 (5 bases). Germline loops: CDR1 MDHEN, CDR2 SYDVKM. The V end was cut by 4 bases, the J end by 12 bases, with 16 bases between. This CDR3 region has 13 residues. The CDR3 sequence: CASSYTGPYLQHF. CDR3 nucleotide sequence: TGTGCCAGCAGTTATACGGGACCGTATCTCCAGCATTTT.

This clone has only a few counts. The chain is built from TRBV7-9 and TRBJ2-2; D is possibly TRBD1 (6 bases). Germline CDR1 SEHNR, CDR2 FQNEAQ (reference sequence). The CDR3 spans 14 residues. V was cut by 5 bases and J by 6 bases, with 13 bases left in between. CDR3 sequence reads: CASSAAGEAGELFF. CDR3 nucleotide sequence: TGTGCCAGCAGCGCAGCAGGGGAAGCCGGGGAGCTGTTTTTT.

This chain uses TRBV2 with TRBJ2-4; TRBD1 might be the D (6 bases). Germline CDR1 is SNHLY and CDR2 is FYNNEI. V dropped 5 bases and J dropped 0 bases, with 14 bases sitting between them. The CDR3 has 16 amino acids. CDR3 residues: CASSWTELIAKNIQYF. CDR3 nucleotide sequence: TGTGCCAGCAGTTGGACAGAACTTATAGCCAAAAACATTCAGTACTTC.

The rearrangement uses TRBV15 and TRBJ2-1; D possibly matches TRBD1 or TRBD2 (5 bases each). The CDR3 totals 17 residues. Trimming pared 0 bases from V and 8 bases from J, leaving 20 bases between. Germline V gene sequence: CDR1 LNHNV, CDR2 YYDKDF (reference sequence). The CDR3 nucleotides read TGTGCCACCAGCAGAGATGGGACGTCAGGGCCAAGGGATGAGCAGTTCTTC. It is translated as CATSRDGTSGPRDEQFF.

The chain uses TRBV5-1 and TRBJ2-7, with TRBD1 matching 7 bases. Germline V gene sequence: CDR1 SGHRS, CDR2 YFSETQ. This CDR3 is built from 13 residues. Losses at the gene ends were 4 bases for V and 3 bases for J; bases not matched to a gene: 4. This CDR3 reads CASSLGQIYEQYF. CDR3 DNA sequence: TGCGCCAGCAGCCTGGGACAGATCTACGAGCAGTACTTC.

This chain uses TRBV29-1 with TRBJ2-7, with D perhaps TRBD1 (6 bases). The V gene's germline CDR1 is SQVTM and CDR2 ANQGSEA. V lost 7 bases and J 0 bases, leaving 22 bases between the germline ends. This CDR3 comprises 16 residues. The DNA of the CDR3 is TGCAGCGCTGGGAGATTGCTTAAGACAGGCTCCTACGAGCAGTACTTC. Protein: CSAGRLLKTGSYEQYF.

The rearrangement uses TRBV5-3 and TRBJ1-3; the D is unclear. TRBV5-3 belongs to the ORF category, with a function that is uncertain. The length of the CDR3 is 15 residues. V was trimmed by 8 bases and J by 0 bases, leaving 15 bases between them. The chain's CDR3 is CASSQDRGSGNTIYF. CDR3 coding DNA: TGTGCCAGCAGCCAAGATCGGGGCTCTGGAAACACCATATATTTT.

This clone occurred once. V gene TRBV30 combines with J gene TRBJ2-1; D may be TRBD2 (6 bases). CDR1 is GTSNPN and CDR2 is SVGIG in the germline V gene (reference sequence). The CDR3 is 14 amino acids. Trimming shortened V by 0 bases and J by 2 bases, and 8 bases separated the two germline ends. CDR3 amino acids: CAWSVGGTYNEQFF. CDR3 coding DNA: TGTGCCTGGAGTGTAGGAGGGACCTACAATGAGCAGTTCTTC.

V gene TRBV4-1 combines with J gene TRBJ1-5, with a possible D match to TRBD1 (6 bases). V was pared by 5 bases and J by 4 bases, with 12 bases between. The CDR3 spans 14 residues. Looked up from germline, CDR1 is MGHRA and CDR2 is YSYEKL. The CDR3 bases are TGCGCCAGCAGCGCCGACAGGCGGAATCAGCCCCAGCATTTT. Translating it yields CASSADRRNQPQHF.

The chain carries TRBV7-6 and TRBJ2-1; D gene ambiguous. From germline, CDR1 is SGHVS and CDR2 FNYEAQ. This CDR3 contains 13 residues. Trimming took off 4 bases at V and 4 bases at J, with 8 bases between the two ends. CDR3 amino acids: CASSSLGYNEQFF. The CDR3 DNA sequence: TGTGCCAGCAGCTCCCTAGGGTACAATGAGCAGTTCTTC.

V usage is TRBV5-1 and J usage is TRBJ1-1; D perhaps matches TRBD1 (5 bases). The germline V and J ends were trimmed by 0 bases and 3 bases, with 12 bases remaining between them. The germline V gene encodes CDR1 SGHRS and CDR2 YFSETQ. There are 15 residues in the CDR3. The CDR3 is CASSLGPRGYTEAFF. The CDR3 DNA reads TGCGCCAGCAGCTTGGGACCTCGGGGGTACACTGAAGCTTTCTTT.

CDR3 sequence (DNA): TGTGCCAGCAGTGAATCCCAGGGATCTGCCGGGGCTTTCTTT. Its translation: CASSESQGSAGAFF. V usage is TRBV6-4 and J usage is TRBJ1-1, with D possibly TRBD1 on 5 matching bases. CDR1 is MRHNA, CDR2 SNTAGT, per germline. This CDR3 spans 14 amino acids. The V end lost 3 bases, the J end lost 11 bases, and 19 bases lay between the germline ends.

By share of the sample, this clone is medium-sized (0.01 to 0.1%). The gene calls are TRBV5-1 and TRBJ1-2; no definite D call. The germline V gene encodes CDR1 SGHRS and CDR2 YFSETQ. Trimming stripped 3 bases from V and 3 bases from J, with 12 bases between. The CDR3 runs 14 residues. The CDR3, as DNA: TGCGCCAGCAGCTGGTACAGCATAGACTATGGCTACACCTTC. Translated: CASSWYSIDYGYTF.

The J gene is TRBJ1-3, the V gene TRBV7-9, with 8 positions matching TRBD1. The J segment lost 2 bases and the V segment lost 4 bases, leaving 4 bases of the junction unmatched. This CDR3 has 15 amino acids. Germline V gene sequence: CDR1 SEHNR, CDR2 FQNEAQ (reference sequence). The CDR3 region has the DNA TGTGCCAGCAGCTCTATGACAGGGGCTGGAAACACCATATATTTT. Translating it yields CASSSMTGAGNTIYF.

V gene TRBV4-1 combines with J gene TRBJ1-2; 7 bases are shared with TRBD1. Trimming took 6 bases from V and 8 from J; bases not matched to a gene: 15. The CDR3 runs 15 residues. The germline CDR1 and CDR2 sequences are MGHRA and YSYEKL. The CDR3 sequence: CASSDTDRVAKGYTF. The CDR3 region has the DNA TGCGCCAGCAGTGATACTGACAGGGTGGCTAAAGGCTACACCTTC.

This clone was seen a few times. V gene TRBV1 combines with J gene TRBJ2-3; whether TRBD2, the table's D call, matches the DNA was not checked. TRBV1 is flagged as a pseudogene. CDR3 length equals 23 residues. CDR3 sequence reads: CTSSQGGGTGGPGTSGKGDTQYF. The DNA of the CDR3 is TGCACCAGCAGCCAAGGAGGCGGGACAGGGGGACCGGGGACTAGCGGGAAGGGAGATACGCAGTATTTT.

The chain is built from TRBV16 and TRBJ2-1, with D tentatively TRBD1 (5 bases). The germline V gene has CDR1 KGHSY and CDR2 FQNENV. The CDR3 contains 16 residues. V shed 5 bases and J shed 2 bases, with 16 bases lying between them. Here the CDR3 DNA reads TGTGCCAGCAGCGTACATAGTTGGGGCCCCTACAATGAGCAGTTCTTC. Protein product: CASSVHSWGPYNEQFF.

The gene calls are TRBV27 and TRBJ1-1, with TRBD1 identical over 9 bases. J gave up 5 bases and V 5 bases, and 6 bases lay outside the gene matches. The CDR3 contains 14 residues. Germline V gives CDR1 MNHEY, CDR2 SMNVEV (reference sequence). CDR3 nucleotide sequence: TGTGCCAGCAGTCGGACAGGGGTGGGGACTGAAGCTTTCTTT. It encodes CASSRTGVGTEAFF.

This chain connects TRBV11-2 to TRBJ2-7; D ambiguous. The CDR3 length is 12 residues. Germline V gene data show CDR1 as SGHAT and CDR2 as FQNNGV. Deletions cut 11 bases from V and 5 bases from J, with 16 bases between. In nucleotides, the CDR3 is TGTGCCTCCCTACCCGGCACGCACGAGCAGTACTTC. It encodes CASLPGTHEQYF.

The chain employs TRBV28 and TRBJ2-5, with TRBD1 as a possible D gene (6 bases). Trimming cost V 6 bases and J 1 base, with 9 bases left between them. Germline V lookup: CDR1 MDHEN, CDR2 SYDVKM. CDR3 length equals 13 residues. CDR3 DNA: TGTGCCAGCAGATGGGGGCTCCAAGAGACCCAGTACTTC. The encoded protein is CASRWGLQETQYF.

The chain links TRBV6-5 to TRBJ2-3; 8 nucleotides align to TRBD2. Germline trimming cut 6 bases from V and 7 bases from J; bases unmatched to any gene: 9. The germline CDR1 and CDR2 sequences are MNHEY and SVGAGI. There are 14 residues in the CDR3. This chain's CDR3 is CASSPGGGGNTQYF. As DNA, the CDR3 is TGTGCCAGCAGCCCCGGGGGGGGCGGGAATACGCAGTATTTT.

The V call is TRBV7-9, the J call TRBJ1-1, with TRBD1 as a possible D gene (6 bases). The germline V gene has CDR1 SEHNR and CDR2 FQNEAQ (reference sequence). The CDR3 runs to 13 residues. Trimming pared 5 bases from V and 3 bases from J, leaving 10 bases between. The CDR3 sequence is CASSRGQYTEAFF. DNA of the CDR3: TGTGCCAGCAGCCGAGGACAGTACACTGAAGCTTTCTTT.

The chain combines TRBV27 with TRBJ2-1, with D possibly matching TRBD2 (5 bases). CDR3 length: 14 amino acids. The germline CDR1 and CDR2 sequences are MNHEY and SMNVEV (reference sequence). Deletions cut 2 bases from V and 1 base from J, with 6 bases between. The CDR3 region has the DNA TGTGCCAGCAGTTTAGAGGGTTCCTACAATGAGCAGTTCTTC. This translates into CASSLEGSYNEQFF.

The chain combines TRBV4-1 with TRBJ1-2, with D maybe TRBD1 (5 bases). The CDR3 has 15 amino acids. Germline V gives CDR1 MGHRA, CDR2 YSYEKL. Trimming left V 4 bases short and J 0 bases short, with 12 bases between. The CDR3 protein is CASSPLDNSNYGYTF. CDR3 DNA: TGCGCCAGCAGCCCTTTGGACAATTCTAACTATGGCTACACCTTC.

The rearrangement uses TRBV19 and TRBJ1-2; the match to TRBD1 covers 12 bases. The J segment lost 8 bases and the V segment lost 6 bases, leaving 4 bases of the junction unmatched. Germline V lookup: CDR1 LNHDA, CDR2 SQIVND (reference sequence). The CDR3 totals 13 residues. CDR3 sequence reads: CASRGQGAGGYTF. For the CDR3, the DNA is TGTGCCAGTAGGGGACAGGGGGCGGGCGGCTACACCTTC.

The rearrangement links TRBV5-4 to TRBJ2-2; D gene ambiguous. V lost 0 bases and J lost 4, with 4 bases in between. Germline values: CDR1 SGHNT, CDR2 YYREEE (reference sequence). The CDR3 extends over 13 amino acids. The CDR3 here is CASSLAPTGELFF. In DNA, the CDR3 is TGTGCCAGCAGCTTGGCCCCCACCGGGGAGCTGTTTTTT.

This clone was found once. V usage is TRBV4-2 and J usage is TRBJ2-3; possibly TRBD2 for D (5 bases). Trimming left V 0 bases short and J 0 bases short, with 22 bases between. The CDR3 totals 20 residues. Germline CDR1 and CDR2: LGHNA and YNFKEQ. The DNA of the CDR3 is TGTGCCAGCAGCCAAGATTTGCTAGCAACCAAGATCACTAGCACAGATACGCAGTATTTT. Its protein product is CASSQDLLATKITSTDTQYF.

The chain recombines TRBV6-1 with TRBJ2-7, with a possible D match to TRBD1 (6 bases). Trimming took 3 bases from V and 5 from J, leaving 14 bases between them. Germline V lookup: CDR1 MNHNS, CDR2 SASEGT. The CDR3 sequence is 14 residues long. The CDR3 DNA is TGTGCCAGCAGTGAGGCTACAGGGATCGACGAGCAGTACTTC. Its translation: CASSEATGIDEQYF.

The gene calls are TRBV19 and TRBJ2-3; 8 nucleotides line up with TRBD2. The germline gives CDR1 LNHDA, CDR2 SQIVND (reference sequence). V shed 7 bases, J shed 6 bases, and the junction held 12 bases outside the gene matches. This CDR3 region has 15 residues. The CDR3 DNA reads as TGTGCCAGTACCGCCATAGCGGGAATGTCGGATACGCAGTATTTT. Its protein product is CASTAIAGMSDTQYF.